This T cell receptor (beta chain) was sequenced during a study of shared clonotypes between healthy human individuals. Study at large: Per-donor plates numbered three CD4 naive, three CD4 memory, two CD8 naive and one CD8 memory.

The authors split each subset's genomic DNA evenly across several immunoSEQ plates. Assay: immunoSEQ multiplex PCR; the TCRdb copy retains only in-frame clones and omits some. The sample carries around 1,900,000 clones, just over 90% recorded once. CDR3 length: 13 amino acids. CDR1 SGHDT and CDR2 YYEEEE come from the germline V gene. J lost 2 bases, V lost 7 bases, and 6 bases had no gene match. Naive CD8 cells were CD45RO-negative, positively selected for CCR7, excluding terminally differentiated effector memory CD45RA+ cells. This TCR was recovered from a young man in good health. Some clones in this sample may be carry-over from other donors' samples. The material sequenced was naive CD8+ T cells from PBMCs. The chain combines TRBV5-6 with TRBJ2-7, with 7 bases that match TRBD1. The CDR3 loop is CASGKTGTYEQYF. The CDR3 nucleotides are TGTGCCAGCGGCAAGACAGGGACCTACGAGCAGTACTTC. Full variable domain (outside the CDR3, taken from reference TRBV5-6 and TRBJ2-7): DAGVTQSPTHLIKTRGQQVTLRCSPKSGHDTVSWYQQALGQGPQFIFQYYEEEERQRGNFPDRFSGHQFPNYSSELNVNALLLGDSALYLCASGKTGTYEQYFGPGTRLTVT.